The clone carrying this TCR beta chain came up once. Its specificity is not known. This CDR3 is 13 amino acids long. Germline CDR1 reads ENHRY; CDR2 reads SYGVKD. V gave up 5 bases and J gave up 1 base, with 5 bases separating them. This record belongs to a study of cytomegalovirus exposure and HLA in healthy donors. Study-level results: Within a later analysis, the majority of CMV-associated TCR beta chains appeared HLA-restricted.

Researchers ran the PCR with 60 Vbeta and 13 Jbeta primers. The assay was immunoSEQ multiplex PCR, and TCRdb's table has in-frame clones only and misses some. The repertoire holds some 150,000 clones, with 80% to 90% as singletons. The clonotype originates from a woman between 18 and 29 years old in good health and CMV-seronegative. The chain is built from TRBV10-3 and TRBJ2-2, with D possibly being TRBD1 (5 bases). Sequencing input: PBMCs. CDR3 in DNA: TGTGCCATCAGTCAGGGGAACACCGGGGAGCTGTTTTTT. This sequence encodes CAISQGNTGELFF.